This TCR beta chain was obtained from a study of T cells expressing NK-cell markers. Regarding the study as a whole: More than 5 donors had dominant NKG2C+ clonotypes that comprised about 1.0-8% of their CD8+ T cells.

CDR1 is SGHRS, CDR2 YFSETQ, per germline. The CDR3 totals 14 residues. TCRdb reprocessed the 5' RACE reads; each CDR3 protein has one entry and no DNA is given. Seen in this sample are fewer than 550,000 distinct CDR3 sequences; the ten most common clones hold 1.4%. Points on this clonotype: Its antigen is unknown.

The specimen sequenced was blood T cells: a sorted CD56 or NKG2C T cell subset, CD4+ or CD8+ T cells, or bulk PBMC T cells (not recorded which). This TCR came from a woman aged 50 to 65 in good health. This chain links TRBV5-1 with TRBJ1-6. This CDR3 reads CASSLQEANSPLHF.